The 19 T cell receptor beta chains in this list originate from one sample, sequenced in a study of OX40 agonist ivuxolimab in advanced cancers. TCRdb's table, derived via immunoSEQ multiplex PCR, lists solely in-frame clones and lacks some. The table has more than 100,000 clones, 75% to 90% seen once; the top ten hold around 0.57%. This material consisted of CD4+ or CD8+ T cells sorted from blood, taken in a trial of the OX40 agonist ivuxolimab. The receptor source for this set is an adult with an advanced solid tumor such as melanoma, head and neck, liver or kidney cancer.

The gene calls are TRBV20-1 and TRBJ1-1; D call uncertain. This CDR3 is built from 11 residues. Germline CDR1 DFQATT, CDR2 SNEGSKA (reference sequence). Trimming took 7 bases from V and 3 from J, leaving 9 bases between them. CDR3: CSEVSDTEAFF. The DNA of the CDR3 is TGCAGTGAGGTTTCGGACACTGAAGCTTTCTTT.

This chain joins TRBV6-6 and TRBJ2-7, with a tentative D call TRBD2 (5 bases). Germline V lookup: CDR1 MNHNY, CDR2 SVGAGI (reference sequence). The CDR3 has 16 residues. The V and J ends lost 0 bases and 6 bases respectively, with 18 bases between them. The CDR3 DNA is TGTGCCAGCAGTTACTCGTTAACCGGGAAAAGCGGCGAGCAGTACTTC. This gives the protein CASSYSLTGKSGEQYF.

The V call is TRBV6-1, the J call TRBJ1-4, with 8 bases matching TRBD1. This CDR3 is 15 amino acids long. Germline V gives CDR1 MNHNS, CDR2 SASEGT. Unmatched junction bases numbered 11, after V lost 10 bases and J lost 4 bases. The CDR3 coding sequence is TGTGCCACCACTCTGCAGGGGGCAGGTAATGAAAAACTGTTTTTT. It specifies CATTLQGAGNEKLFF.

The chain employs TRBV11-3 and TRBJ1-5; D is perhaps TRBD1 (6 bases). Germline CDR1 SGHNT, CDR2 YENEEA. The CDR3 sequence is 16 residues long. Trimming pared 5 bases from V and 5 bases from J, leaving 19 bases between. DNA for the CDR3: TGTGCCAGCAGCGTTAAACAGGGCACCCCTTATCAGCCCCAGCATTTT. This sequence encodes CASSVKQGTPYQPQHF.

The V gene is TRBV30, the J gene TRBJ1-3, with a tentative D call TRBD1 (5 bases). The CDR3 loop spans 15 amino acids. Deletions cut 7 bases from V and 0 bases from J, with 16 bases between. The V gene's germline CDR1 is GTSNPN and CDR2 SVGIG (reference sequence). The CDR3 bases are TGTGCCTCTCGGCTACAGGCGCACTCTGGAAACACCATATATTTT. Translating gives CASRLQAHSGNTIYF. Full variable domain (missing parts from reference TRBV30 and TRBJ1-3): SQTIHQWPATLVQPVGSPLSLECTVEGTSNPNLYWYRQAAGRGLQLLFYSVGIGQISSEVPQNLSASRPQDRQFILSSKKLLLSDSGFYLCASRLQAHSGNTIYFGEGSWLTVV.

V usage is TRBV9 and J usage is TRBJ2-5; weak D call: TRBD2 (5 bases). Germline V lookup: CDR1 SGDLS, CDR2 YYNGEE. The length of the CDR3 is 15 residues. Trimming took off 3 bases at V and 7 bases at J, with 19 bases between the two ends. The CDR3 is CASSEDRGVRGTQYF. As DNA, the CDR3 is TGTGCCAGCAGCGAGGACCGGGGAGTGCGCGGGACCCAGTACTTC.

The chain is built from TRBV18 and TRBJ1-2; D gene ambiguous. Germline loops: CDR1 KGHSH, CDR2 LQKENI. Between the trimmed V and J ends, which lost 2 bases and 0 bases, there was a span of 13 bases. There are 16 residues in the CDR3. CDR3 sequence: CASSPRPGGSNYGYTF. CDR3 coding DNA: TGTGCCAGCTCACCAAGGCCAGGTGGATCTAACTATGGCTACACCTTC.

This chain connects TRBV13 to TRBJ2-1; TRBD2 might be the D (7 bases). V dropped 4 bases and J dropped 0 bases, with 19 bases sitting between them. The CDR3 consists of 18 residues. Germline V gene lookup returns CDR1 PRHDT and CDR2 FYEKMQ (reference sequence). The CDR3 is CASSSPQGRGLSYNEQFF. The CDR3 region has the DNA TGTGCCAGCAGCTCACCCCAGGGGCGGGGGCTCTCCTACAATGAGCAGTTCTTC.

A single count supports this clone. The chain links TRBV6-6 to TRBJ2-7; TRBD1 agrees at 8 bases. CDR1 is MNHNY and CDR2 is SVGAGI in the germline V gene (reference sequence). CDR3 length equals 15 residues. With 3 bases clipped from V and 3 bases from J, the junction kept 7 bases outside the gene matches. The CDR3 here is CASSYAPGQGYEQYF. The CDR3 nucleotides are TGTGCCAGCAGTTATGCCCCAGGACAGGGCTACGAGCAGTACTTC.

This rearrangement joins TRBV28 to TRBJ2-5; D unclear. CDR1 is MDHEN and CDR2 is SYDVKM in the germline V gene. The length of the CDR3 is 10 residues. V was pared by 5 bases and J by 5 bases, with 3 bases between. CDR3 bases: TGTGCCAGCAGTGATGAGACCCAGTACTTC. Its protein product is CASSDETQYF.

V usage is TRBV7-8 and J usage is TRBJ2-5; TRBD2 matches at 12 bases. Per the germline V gene, CDR1 is SGHVS and CDR2 is FQNEAQ. There are 16 residues in the CDR3. J lost 1 base, V lost 0 bases, and 0 bases had no gene match. The DNA for the CDR3 is TGTGCCAGCAGCTTAGCGGGACTAGCGGGCCAAGAGACCCAGTACTTC. This encodes CASSLAGLAGQETQYF. Based on the CDR3 plus reference TRBV7-8 and TRBJ2-5, the full variable domain is GAGVSQSPRYKVAKRGQDVALRCDPISGHVSLFWYQQALGQGPEFLTYFQNEAQLDKSGLPSDRFFAERPEGSVSTLKIQRTQQEDSAVYLCASSLAGLAGQETQYFGPGTRLLVL.

The chain joins TRBV7-9 to TRBJ2-1; D could derive from TRBD1 or TRBD2 (5 bases each). Per germline, CDR1 SEHNR and CDR2 FQNEAQ (reference sequence). The length of the CDR3 is 18 residues. V was trimmed by 5 bases and J by 2 bases, leaving 22 bases between them. CDR3 in DNA: TGTGCCAGCAGCCAAGTTCTTGTGAGGGGAAAAACCTACAATGAGCAGTTCTTC. Translated: CASSQVLVRGKTYNEQFF. Using reference TRBV7-9 and TRBJ2-1 for the parts outside the CDR3, the full variable domain is DTGVSQNPRHKITKRGQNVTFRCDPISEHNRLYWYRQTLGQGPEFLTYFQNEAQLEKSRLLSDRFSAERPKGSFSTLEIQRTEQGDSAMYLCASSQVLVRGKTYNEQFFGPGTRLTVL.

This chain links TRBV7-6 with TRBJ2-3; D not resolved. Germline CDR1 reads SGHVS; CDR2 reads FNYEAQ. The CDR3 length is 13 residues. V was clipped by 5 bases and J by 4 bases, with 10 bases between them. In DNA form, the CDR3 reads TGTGCCAGCAGCCAGAATCCCCCAGATACGCAGTATTTT. Protein sequence: CASSQNPPDTQYF.

The rearrangement links TRBV18 to TRBJ2-2; D possibly matches TRBD1 or TRBD2 (5 bases each). The CDR3 covers 16 residues. V was pared by 3 bases and J by 0 bases, with 11 bases between. In germline, CDR1 is KGHSH, CDR2 LQKENI. The CDR3 DNA sequence: TGTGCCAGCTCACCCCGAGGGGTTTCGAACACCGGGGAGCTGTTTTTT. As protein: CASSPRGVSNTGELFF. The whole variable domain, filled in from reference TRBV18 and TRBJ2-2, reads NAGVMQNPRHLVRRRGQEARLRCSPMKGHSHVYWYRQLPEEGLKFMVYLQKENIIDESGMPKERFSAEFPKEGPSILRIQQVVRGDSAAYFCASSPRGVSNTGELFFGEGSRLTVL.

The rearrangement uses TRBV10-3 and TRBJ1-5; unclear D gene. CDR1 and CDR2 from the germline V gene are ENHRY and SYGVKD. Trimming took off 6 bases at V and 1 base at J, with 13 bases between the two ends. This CDR3 has 15 residues. The CDR3, as DNA: TGTGCCATCAGGAGCGGTATAGAGAGCAATCAGCCCCAGCATTTT. Translation gives CAIRSGIESNQPQHF.

The genes are TRBV4-1 and TRBJ1-6, with D unresolved. Trimming left V 4 bases short and J 8 bases short, with 15 bases between. The germline V gene has CDR1 MGHRA and CDR2 YSYEKL. There are 15 residues in the CDR3. The CDR3 sequence is CASSLASDGYSPLHF. CDR3 DNA sequence: TGCGCCAGCAGCCTAGCATCGGACGGGTATTCACCCCTCCACTTT.

This chain uses TRBV7-6 with TRBJ1-2; D ambiguous. From germline, CDR1 is SGHVS and CDR2 FNYEAQ. The CDR3 covers 14 residues. The V gene lost 5 bases and the J gene lost 5 bases, with 15 bases spanning the gap. The CDR3 loop is CASSRAGVEYGYTF. The CDR3 DNA reads TGTGCCAGCAGCCGGGCCGGGGTCGAATATGGCTACACCTTC.

This chain uses TRBV7-6 with TRBJ1-3, with TRBD1 identical over 7 bases. The CDR3 covers 16 residues. Germline-derived CDR1 and CDR2 are SGHVS and FNYEAQ. V was clipped by 0 bases and J by 4 bases; unmatched bases: 6. The chain's CDR3 is CASSLATGSVGNTIYF. In DNA, the CDR3 is TGTGCCAGCAGCTTAGCGACAGGGTCCGTCGGAAACACCATATATTTT.

The genes are TRBV18 and TRBJ2-7; no reliable D call. Germline V gene data show CDR1 as KGHSH and CDR2 as LQKENI. The CDR3 is made up of 13 amino acids. The V end lost 5 bases, the J end lost 0 bases, and 8 bases lay between the germline ends. The CDR3 DNA sequence: TGTGCCAGCTCAAATACGGTCTCCTACGAGCAGTACTTC. Translated: CASSNTVSYEQYF.